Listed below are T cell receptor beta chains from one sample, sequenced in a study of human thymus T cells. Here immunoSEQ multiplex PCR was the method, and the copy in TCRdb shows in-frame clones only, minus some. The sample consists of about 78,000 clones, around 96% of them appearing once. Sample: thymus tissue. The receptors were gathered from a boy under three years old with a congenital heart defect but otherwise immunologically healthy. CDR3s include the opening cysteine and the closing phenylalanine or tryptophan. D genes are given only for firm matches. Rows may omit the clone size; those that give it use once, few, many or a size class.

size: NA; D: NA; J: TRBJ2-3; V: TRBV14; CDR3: CASSHSYTSTDTQYF; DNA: TGTGCCAGCAGCCACTCTTATACTAGCACAGATACGCAGTATTTT
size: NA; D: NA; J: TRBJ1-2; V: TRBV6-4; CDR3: CASGEGDYGYTF; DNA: TGTGCCAGCGGGGAGGGGGACTATGGCTACACCTTC
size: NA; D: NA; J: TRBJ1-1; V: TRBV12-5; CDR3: CASGLVDLAEAFF; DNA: TGTGCTAGTGGTTTGGTAGACTTGGCTGAAGCTTTCTTT
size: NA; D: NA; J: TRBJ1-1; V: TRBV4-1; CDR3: CASSQAQSNTEAFF; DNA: TGCGCCAGCAGCCAAGCACAGTCGAACACTGAAGCTTTCTTT
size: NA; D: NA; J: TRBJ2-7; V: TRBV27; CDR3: CASSLFARRIGGYEQYF; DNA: TGTGCCAGCAGTTTATTTGCTCGGCGAATAGGGGGGTACGAGCAGTACTTC
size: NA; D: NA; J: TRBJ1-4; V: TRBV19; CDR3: CASSIGGNEKLFF; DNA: TGTGCCAGTAGTATAGGCGGAAATGAAAAACTGTTTTTT
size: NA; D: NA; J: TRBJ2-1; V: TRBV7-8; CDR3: CASSFGRNEQFF; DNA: TGTGCCAGCAGCTTCGGCCGTAATGAGCAGTTCTTC
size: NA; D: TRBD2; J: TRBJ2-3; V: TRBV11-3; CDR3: CASSLDRGRGTDTQYF; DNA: TGTGCCAGCAGCTTAGATCGCGGGAGAGGCACAGATACGCAGTATTTT
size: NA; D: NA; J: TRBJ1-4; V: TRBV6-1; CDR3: CATLAGAAREKLFF; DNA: TGTGCCACCTTGGCGGGGGCAGCAAGGGAAAAACTGTTTTTT
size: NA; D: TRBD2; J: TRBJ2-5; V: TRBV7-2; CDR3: CASSRAGVQETQYF; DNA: TGTGCCAGCAGCCGGGCGGGGGTCCAAGAGACCCAGTACTTC
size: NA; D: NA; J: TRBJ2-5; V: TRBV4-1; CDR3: CAIGRQETQYF; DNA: TGCGCCATAGGCAGGCAAGAGACCCAGTACTTC
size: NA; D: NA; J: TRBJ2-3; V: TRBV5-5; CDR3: CASSLPTRVHTDTQYF; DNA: TGTGCCAGCAGCCTGCCCACTAGAGTTCACACAGATACGCAGTATTTT
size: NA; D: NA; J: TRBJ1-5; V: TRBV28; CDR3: CASRSTVSNQPQHF; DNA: TGTGCCAGCCGATCGACAGTCAGCAATCAGCCCCAGCATTTT
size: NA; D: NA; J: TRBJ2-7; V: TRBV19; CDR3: CASSMSSRSYEQYF; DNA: TGTGCCAGTAGTATGTCCAGTAGGTCCTACGAGCAGTACTTC
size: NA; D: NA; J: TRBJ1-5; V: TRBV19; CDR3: CASSIEVPNQPQHF; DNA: TGTGCCAGTAGTATAGAAGTTCCCAATCAGCCCCAGCATTTT
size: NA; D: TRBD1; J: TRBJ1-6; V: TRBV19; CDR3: CASSPKTGINSPLHF; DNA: TGTGCCAGTAGTCCGAAGACAGGGATTAATTCACCCCTCCACTTT
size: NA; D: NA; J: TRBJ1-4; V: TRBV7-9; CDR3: CASSLRGPATNEKLFF; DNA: TGTGCCAGCAGCCTCCGGGGGCCCGCAACTAATGAAAAACTGTTTTTT
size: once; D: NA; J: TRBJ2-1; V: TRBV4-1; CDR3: CASSQDWGQRFSNEQFF; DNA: TGCGCCAGCAGCCAAGATTGGGGCCAGCGGTTCTCCAATGAGCAGTTCTTC
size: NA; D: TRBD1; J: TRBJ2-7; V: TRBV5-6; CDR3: CASSSEDRGFSEQYF; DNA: TGTGCCAGCAGCTCCGAGGACAGGGGATTTTCCGAGCAGTACTTC
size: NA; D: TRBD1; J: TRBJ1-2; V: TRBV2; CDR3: CASRDRYSYTF; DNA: TGTGCCAGCAGGGACAGGTACTCCTACACCTTC
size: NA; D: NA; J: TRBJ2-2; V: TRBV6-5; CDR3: CASSWNGGEKGELFF; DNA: TGTGCCAGCAGTTGGAACGGGGGTGAGAAAGGGGAGCTGTTTTTT
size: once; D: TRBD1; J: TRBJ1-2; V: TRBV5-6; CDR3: CASSLLQGALGYTF; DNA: TGTGCCAGCAGCCTACTACAGGGGGCGCTTGGCTACACCTTC
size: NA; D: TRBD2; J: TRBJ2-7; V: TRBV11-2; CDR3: CASSLGLAGDRINEQYF; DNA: TGTGCCAGCAGCCTCGGATTAGCGGGAGATAGGATAAACGAGCAGTACTTC
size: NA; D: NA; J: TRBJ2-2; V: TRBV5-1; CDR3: CASSLTGNTGELFF; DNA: TGCGCCAGCAGCTTGACAGGGAACACCGGGGAGCTGTTTTTT
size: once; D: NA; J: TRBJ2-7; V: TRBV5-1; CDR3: CASSLGRNEQYF; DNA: TGCGCCAGCAGCTTAGGGAGGAACGAGCAGTACTTC